One sample yielded the 18 T cell receptor beta chains listed below, sequenced in a study of cytomegalovirus exposure and HLA in healthy donors (dated 2017 in TCRdb). The library was prepared using the immunoSEQ multiplex PCR assay. A mixture of 60 forward primers for TCR Vbeta segments and 13 reverse primers for TCR Jbeta segments was used in the multiplex PCR. Drawn from immuneACCESS, this table holds only the in-frame rearrangements with V and J called that TCRdb kept. Clones are partly lost; checked studies trace under half to an unresolved V gene and leave the rest unexplained. The sample contains over 85,000 clones, around 77% of them found a single time. The ten largest clones add up to approximately 7.7% of the sample. Sequences were obtained from PBMCs. Receptors originate from a female donor in good health and CMV-seronegative.

CDR3 bases: TGCAGTGCTAGGAGGAGAGAGGAAGCTTTCTTT. It translates to CSARRREEAFF. The rearrangement links TRBV20-1 to TRBJ1-1, with D unclear. From germline, CDR1 is DFQATT and CDR2 SNEGSKA (reference sequence). Trimming removed 3 bases from V and 8 bases from J, with 10 bases in between. There are 11 residues in the CDR3.

This chain connects TRBV15 to TRBJ2-7, with TRBD2 matching over 7 bases. Germline V gives CDR1 LNHNV, CDR2 YYDKDF (reference sequence). With 5 bases clipped from V and 9 bases from J, the junction kept 19 bases outside the gene matches. The CDR3 consists of 16 residues. The chain's CDR3 is CATSPSSGGRNVRQYF. Here the CDR3 DNA reads TGTGCCACCAGCCCCTCAAGTGGCGGGAGAAATGTACGGCAGTACTTC. Using reference TRBV15 and TRBJ2-7 for the parts outside the CDR3, the full variable domain is DAMVIQNPRYQVTQFGKPVTLSCSQTLNHNVMYWYQQKSSQAPKLLFHYYDKDFNNEADTPDNFQSRRPNTSFCFLDIRSPGLGDTAMYLCATSPSSGGRNVRQYFGPGTRLTVT.

V gene TRBV7-2 combines with J gene TRBJ2-3; 13 bases fit TRBD2. The trim removed 2 bases at V and 2 bases at J, leaving 7 bases unmatched. The CDR3 spans 18 residues. Germline V lookup: CDR1 SGHTA, CDR2 FQGNSA. The CDR3 loop is CASSLRLAGGGATDTQYF. CDR3 nucleotide sequence: TGTGCCAGCAGCTTAAGACTAGCGGGAGGAGGGGCCACAGATACGCAGTATTTT.

The chain recombines TRBV19 with TRBJ2-2, with unresolved D. Germline-derived CDR1 and CDR2 are LNHDA and SQIVND (reference sequence). Trimming stripped 8 bases from V and 5 bases from J, with 6 bases between. This CDR3 has 11 amino acids. The CDR3 DNA is TGTGCCAGTTATAGAACCGGGGAGCTGTTTTTT. Amino acids: CASYRTGELFF.

The chain is built from TRBV28 and TRBJ2-2; D gene unclear. CDR3 size: 12 residues. V dropped 6 bases and J dropped 4 bases, with 6 bases sitting between them. Per the germline V gene, CDR1 is MDHEN and CDR2 is SYDVKM. CDR3 amino acids: CASSKITGELFF. DNA of the CDR3: TGTGCCAGCAGCAAAATCACCGGGGAGCTGTTTTTT.

This clone came up a few times. The chain joins TRBV6-5 to TRBJ2-7; 7 bases fit TRBD2. Trimming at V came to 5 bases and at J to 0 bases, leaving 1 base not matched to a gene. The CDR3 runs to 13 residues. Germline V gene data show CDR1 as MNHEY and CDR2 as SVGAGI. The CDR3 region is CASSREGSYEQYF. As DNA, the CDR3 is TGTGCCAGCAGTAGGGAGGGCTCCTACGAGCAGTACTTC.

The V call is TRBV11-3, the J call TRBJ2-2; D unresolved. The ends were cut back, 5 bases at V and 4 bases at J, with 5 bases in the middle. The length of the CDR3 is 12 residues. CDR1 SGHNT and CDR2 YENEEA come from the germline V gene. CDR3 bases: TGTGCCAGCAGCGCGGTCACCGGGGAGCTGTTTTTT. This gives the protein CASSAVTGELFF.

The chain is built from TRBV5-1 and TRBJ2-3, with 9 bases identical to TRBD2. V shed 1 base, J shed 4 bases, and the junction held 7 bases outside the gene matches. The CDR3 contains 16 residues. Germline V lookup: CDR1 SGHRS, CDR2 YFSETQ. This CDR3 is CASSLNPAGGSDTQYF. The CDR3 coding sequence is TGCGCCAGCAGCTTGAACCCAGCGGGGGGATCAGATACGCAGTATTTT.

This rearrangement joins TRBV11-3 to TRBJ2-1; unclear D gene. Trimming shortened V by 1 base and J by 6 bases, and 13 bases separated the two germline ends. CDR1 and CDR2 (germline): SGHNT, YENEEA. The CDR3 consists of 15 residues. In DNA form, the CDR3 reads TGTGCCAGCAGCTTAGGTTACCGAGCCACCAATGAGCAGTTCTTC. Translating it yields CASSLGYRATNEQFF. The full variable domain, with the rest looked up from reference TRBV11-3 and TRBJ2-1, is EAGVVQSPRYKIIEKKQPVAFWCNPISGHNTLYWYLQNLGQGPELLIRYENEEAVDDSQLPKDRFSAERLKGVDSTLKIQPAELGDSAVYLCASSLGYRATNEQFFGPGTRLTVL.

The table lists this clone with a count of one. The chain has TRBV29-1 and TRBJ2-1, with 7 bases aligning to TRBD2. This CDR3 region has 19 residues. In germline, CDR1 is SQVTM, CDR2 ANQGSEA. With 6 bases clipped from V and 0 bases from J, the junction kept 20 bases outside the gene matches. The CDR3 DNA is TGCAGCGTCACTCCGCGTGGGAGCGGGACCTCACTCTCCTACAATGAGCAGTTCTTC. This sequence encodes CSVTPRGSGTSLSYNEQFF.

The V gene is TRBV7-2, the J gene TRBJ2-5; 10 nucleotides line up with TRBD2. J was trimmed by 4 bases and V by 4 bases; bases with no gene match: 3. CDR1 is SGHTA and CDR2 is FQGNSA in the germline V gene. The CDR3 has 14 amino acids. CDR3 in DNA: TGTGCCAGCAGCTCCCTAGCGGGAGTAGAGACCCAGTACTTC. It yields the protein CASSSLAGVETQYF.

This chain links TRBV19 with TRBJ2-6, with D perhaps matching TRBD1 or TRBD2 (6 bases each). The CDR3 is 16 amino acids. V dropped 5 bases and J dropped 1 base, with 12 bases sitting between them. Germline assignment: CDR1 LNHDA and CDR2 SQIVND (reference sequence). This CDR3 reads CASSLGGRSGANVLTF. In nucleotides, the CDR3 is TGTGCCAGTAGTCTAGGGGGGCGGTCTGGGGCCAACGTCCTGACTTTC.

The chain links TRBV4-2 to TRBJ2-5; 10 bases map to TRBD2. TRBJ2-7 explains the end of the DNA better; the J call may be wrong. Germline assignment: CDR1 LGHNA and CDR2 YNFKEQ. CDR3 length equals 16 residues. The DNA for the CDR3 is TGTGCCAGCAGCCACGATAGCGGGGGGAGAACCTACGAGCAGTACTTC. The encoded protein is CASSHDSGGRTYEQYF.

Notes on this clone: Sequence at one end of the junction differs from germline and may be a read error. This rearrangement joins TRBV7-9 to TRBJ2-1, with D perhaps TRBD2 (8 bases). The CDR3 loop spans 14 amino acids. Germline V gene lookup returns CDR1 SEHNR and CDR2 FQNEAQ (reference sequence). The CDR3 DNA sequence: TGTTCCAGCAGCTTAGCGGGACAGCACAATGAGCAGTTCTTC. Translating gives CSSSLAGQHNEQFF.

The rearrangement links TRBV15 to TRBJ2-1; 9 nucleotides align to TRBD1. Germline trimming cut 1 base from V and 1 base from J; bases unmatched to any gene: 5. Germline V gene data show CDR1 as LNHNV and CDR2 as YYDKDF (reference sequence). This CDR3 spans 17 amino acids. The CDR3 nucleotides read TGTGCCACCAGCAGAGTATATGGGACAGGGTCCTACAATGAGCAGTTCTTC. Encoded protein: CATSRVYGTGSYNEQFF.

The chain couples TRBV6-1 to TRBJ2-7, with 7 bases matching TRBD1. This CDR3 comprises 16 residues. Germline CDR1 is MNHNS and CDR2 is SASEGT. The V gene end was trimmed by 1 base and the J gene end by 4 bases; junction bases not matched to a gene: 10. The DNA for the CDR3 is TGTGCCAGCAGTGAAGGGTCGAGGGGGCGGTTGTACGAGCAGTACTTC. Translated: CASSEGSRGRLYEQYF.

In nucleotides, the CDR3 is TGTGCCAGCAGCTTAGCCGGGGTTTTGGGGAACACCGGGGAGCTGTTTTTT. It translates to CASSLAGVLGNTGELFF. The chain uses TRBV7-9 and TRBJ2-2; a weak D match, TRBD2 (5 bases). Germline V gives CDR1 SEHNR, CDR2 FQNEAQ (reference sequence). With 0 bases removed from V and 1 base from J, the gap between germline ends came to 12 bases. This CDR3 is 17 amino acids long.

This clone showed up just once. J is TRBJ2-7 and V is TRBV5-5, with 8 bases matching TRBD2. Germline loops: CDR1 SGHKS, CDR2 YYEKEE (reference sequence). The CDR3 consists of 16 residues. With V trimmed by 4 bases and J by 0 bases, 9 bases remained unmatched. CDR3 sequence (DNA): TGTGCCAGCAGCACGTTAGCGGGGACGAGCTCCTACGAGCAGTACTTC. Translated, it gives CASSTLAGTSSYEQYF.